These 25 T cell receptor beta chains came from one sample sequenced in a study of CD8 T cells in Susac syndrome. The authors reverse transcribed roughly 0.5 to 1 ug RNA with random hexamers. TCRdb recomputed calls from the immunoSEQ multiplex PCR reads with MiXCR, one row per CDR3 protein. The data show some 260,000 distinct CDR3 sequences, roughly 84% seen once. Sample: CD8+ T cells from PBMCs. Receptors originate from a human donor with multiple sclerosis.

V and J are TRBV27 and TRBJ1-5, with D possibly TRBD1 on 6 matching bases. CDR1 MNHEY and CDR2 SMNVEV come from the germline V gene (reference sequence). V was clipped by 6 bases and J by 7 bases, with 16 bases between them. The CDR3 sequence is 14 residues long. The DNA for the CDR3 is TGTGCCAGCAGCTTAGGGGGAGGGGACCAGCCCCAGCATTTT. Encoded protein: CASSLGGGDQPQHF.

This clonotype was counted a single time. The chain combines TRBV27 with TRBJ1-1; no clear D gene. CDR1 and CDR2 from the germline V gene are MNHEY and SMNVEV (reference sequence). This CDR3 is built from 14 residues. Trimming stripped 2 bases from V and 5 bases from J, with 12 bases between. CDR3 sequence (DNA): TGTGCCAGCAGTTTAGACCCCGGACGAACTGAAGCTTTCTTT. It is translated as CASSLDPGRTEAFF.

This rearrangement joins TRBV5-1 to TRBJ1-1; 11 nucleotides line up with TRBD1. The trim removed 4 bases at V and 3 bases at J, leaving 11 bases unmatched. The CDR3 totals 17 residues. CDR1 SGHRS and CDR2 YFSETQ come from the germline V gene. The CDR3, as DNA: TGCGCCAGCAGCGTCAAATGGGACAGGGGGAGAGACACTGAAGCTTTCTTT. Translated: CASSVKWDRGRDTEAFF. The full variable domain, rest sourced from reference TRBV5-1 and TRBJ1-1, is KAGVTQTPRYLIKTRGQQVTLSCSPISGHRSVSWYQQTPGQGLQFLFEYFSETQRNKGNFPGRFSGRQFSNSRSEMNVSTLELGDSALYLCASSVKWDRGRDTEAFFGQGTRLTVV.

The CDR3 DNA reads as TGTGCCAGCAGTCCCCGGGAGGCTTTCTGGGGCTACACCTTC. Translating it yields CASSPREAFWGYTF. This chain connects TRBV27 to TRBJ1-2; D is ambiguous. Germline V gene lookup returns CDR1 MNHEY and CDR2 SMNVEV (reference sequence). V gave up 5 bases and J gave up 8 bases, with 18 bases separating them. The CDR3 has 14 residues.

This chain links TRBV27 with TRBJ2-7, with TRBD2 as a possible D gene (7 bases). The CDR3 sequence is 14 residues long. V lost 6 bases, J lost 7 bases, and 19 bases lay in between. Looked up from germline, CDR1 is MNHEY and CDR2 is SMNVEV (reference sequence). The CDR3 is CASSHRGGAGEQYF. CDR3 nucleotide sequence: TGTGCCAGCAGCCACCGAGGGGGGGCGGGAGAGCAGTACTTC.

The chain employs TRBV12-3 or TRBV12-4 and TRBJ2-7, with D possibly being TRBD2 (5 bases). CDR3 length: 14 amino acids. Trimming left V 2 bases short and J 4 bases short, with 12 bases between. The CDR3 DNA reads TGTGCCAGCAGTTTAAAGGGAGCGGTGTACGAGCAGTACTTC. Translating gives CASSLKGAVYEQYF.

The rearrangement links TRBV2 to TRBJ1-2; D uncertain. This CDR3 comprises 14 residues. Trimming took 2 bases from V and 4 from J, leaving 11 bases between them. Germline V gene lookup returns CDR1 SNHLY and CDR2 FYNNEI. This CDR3 reads CASSEPGTAYGYTF. CDR3 nucleotides: TGTGCCAGCAGTGAACCGGGTACAGCCTATGGCTACACCTTC.

The CDR3 sequence is CASSPIPPTSGRGGTQYF. CDR3 coding DNA: TGTGCCAGCAGCCCTATCCCCCCGACTAGCGGGAGGGGCGGGACCCAGTACTTC. The chain links TRBV27 to TRBJ2-5, with 14 bases aligning to TRBD2. This CDR3 spans 18 amino acids. V was pared by 6 bases and J by 7 bases, with 16 bases of the junction left unmatched. Germline V gene lookup returns CDR1 MNHEY and CDR2 SMNVEV (reference sequence).

The V and J genes are TRBV6-1 and TRBJ1-5; D unresolved. In germline, CDR1 is MNHNS, CDR2 SASEGT. The CDR3 is 13 amino acids. V gave up 6 bases and J gave up 5 bases, with 11 bases separating them. CDR3 in DNA: TGTGCCAGCAGATCTCTTTGGGATCAGCCCCAGCATTTT. Protein sequence: CASRSLWDQPQHF.

The chain links TRBV27 to TRBJ1-2, with D hard to call. CDR1 MNHEY and CDR2 SMNVEV come from the germline V gene (reference sequence). With 5 bases removed from V and 1 base from J, the gap between germline ends came to 8 bases. This CDR3 contains 13 residues. The CDR3 region has the DNA TGTGCCAGCAGTCGAGTACGTAACTATGGCTACACCTTC. Protein sequence: CASSRVRNYGYTF.

V and J are TRBV6-1 and TRBJ2-4; 16 bases are a match to TRBD2. This CDR3 has 18 residues. V trimming: 7 bases; J trimming: 1 base; junction bases outside the gene matches: 7. Germline V gene data show CDR1 as MNHNS and CDR2 as SASEGT. The DNA of the CDR3 is TGTGCCAGCACCTCCGGGACTAGCGGGAGGGTCGCCAAAAACATTCAGTACTTC. This codes for CASTSGTSGRVAKNIQYF.

V and J are TRBV27 and TRBJ2-3; 8 bases are shared with TRBD2. The V gene's germline CDR1 is MNHEY and CDR2 SMNVEV (reference sequence). This CDR3 is built from 15 residues. After removal of 5 bases from V and 4 bases from J, the junction contained 8 bases not matched to a gene. CDR3 nucleotide sequence: TGTGCCAGCAGTCACCAGCGGGAGTCCCCAGATACGCAGTATTTT. It translates to CASSHQRESPDTQYF.

This chain connects TRBV28 to TRBJ1-2; maybe TRBD1 (6 bases). This CDR3 contains 11 residues. Looked up from germline, CDR1 is MDHEN and CDR2 is SYDVKM. Trimming cost V 11 bases and J 5 bases, with 12 bases left between them. CDR3 protein: CASRRGYGYTF. The CDR3 coding sequence is TGTGCCTCCAGAAGGGGGTATGGCTACACCTTC.

This chain uses TRBV28 with TRBJ2-3; D not certain. The CDR3 length is 11 residues. Germline V gene sequence: CDR1 MDHEN, CDR2 SYDVKM. Trimming stripped 3 bases from V and 7 bases from J, with 5 bases between. CDR3 sequence (DNA): TGTGCCAGCAGTTTGTCAAATACGCAGTATTTT. This encodes CASSLSNTQYF.

There are a few counts of this clonotype. V and J are TRBV7-9 and TRBJ2-7, with unresolved D. The CDR3 extends over 15 amino acids. Trimming pared 1 base from V and 5 bases from J, leaving 15 bases between. Germline V CDR1 and CDR2: SEHNR, FQNEAQ (reference sequence). The DNA of the CDR3 is TGTGCCAGCAGCTTAGGAGGCTCGAAGAGCAACGAGCAGTACTTC. This translates into CASSLGGSKSNEQYF.

This clonotype was seen a handful of times. The chain links TRBV3-1 to TRBJ1-1, with D perhaps matching TRBD1 (5 bases). Per the germline V gene, CDR1 is LGHDT and CDR2 is YNNKEL (reference sequence). V lost 3 bases, J lost 6 bases, and 14 bases lay in between. CDR3 length: 14 amino acids. The CDR3 here is CASSHGWGSPEAFF. CDR3 DNA: TGTGCCAGCAGCCACGGTTGGGGGTCCCCTGAAGCTTTCTTT.

The sample holds one count of this clonotype. The rearrangement joins TRBV19 to TRBJ2-3, with TRBD2 matching over 7 bases. In germline, CDR1 is LNHDA, CDR2 SQIVND (reference sequence). J was trimmed by 6 bases and V by 5 bases; bases with no gene match: 14. This CDR3 has 16 residues. For the CDR3, the DNA is TGTGCCAGTAGTGCAGGAGCTAGCGGTCTTTTGGATACGCAGTATTTT. Residues: CASSAGASGLLDTQYF.

The chain combines TRBV12-3 or TRBV12-4 with TRBJ1-2; D gene uncertain. The CDR3 spans 15 residues. V was pared by 5 bases and J by 5 bases, with 18 bases between. The chain's CDR3 is CASSIAPGATYGYTF. The CDR3 DNA is TGTGCCAGCAGTATCGCACCTGGTGCTACATATGGCTACACCTTC.

This clonotype was detected only once. This sequence joins TRBV27 and TRBJ1-5; no definite D call. The germline CDR1 and CDR2 sequences are MNHEY and SMNVEV (reference sequence). The CDR3 contains 14 residues. Trimming pared 0 bases from V and 6 bases from J, leaving 9 bases between. The chain's CDR3 is CASSLSAVSQPQHF. The CDR3 nucleotides read TGTGCCAGCAGTTTATCAGCGGTTAGTCAGCCCCAGCATTTT.

This rearrangement joins TRBV12-3 or TRBV12-4 to TRBJ2-1; 8 bases fit TRBD2. V trimming: 6 bases; J trimming: 0 bases; junction bases outside the gene matches: 7. This CDR3 is 16 amino acids long. For the CDR3, the DNA is TGTGCCAGCAGCCATAGCGGGACGAGCTCCTACAATGAGCAGTTCTTC. Amino acid sequence: CASSHSGTSSYNEQFF.

This sequence joins TRBV6-6 and TRBJ2-7, with D possibly called TRBD1 or TRBD2 (5 bases each). The CDR3 spans 12 residues. Trimming left V 0 bases short and J 7 bases short, with 7 bases between. The germline gives CDR1 MNHNY, CDR2 SVGAGI (reference sequence). The CDR3 coding sequence is TGTGCCAGCAGTTACTCGGGGGATGAGCAGTACTTC. It translates to CASSYSGDEQYF.

J is TRBJ1-1 and V is TRBV10-3; possibly TRBD1 for D (5 bases). V lost 7 bases and J 3 bases, leaving 12 bases between the germline ends. From germline, CDR1 is ENHRY and CDR2 SYGVKD. This CDR3 is built from 13 residues. The CDR3 DNA reads as TGTGCCATCATGCGAGGGGTTGACACTGAAGCTTTCTTT. It codes for CAIMRGVDTEAFF.

The chain couples TRBV3-1 to TRBJ2-3; D not resolved. The V end lost 0 bases, the J end lost 6 bases, and 7 bases lay between the germline ends. Germline V gene sequence: CDR1 LGHDT, CDR2 YNNKEL (reference sequence). The CDR3 runs to 13 residues. The CDR3 region is CASSQDWSDTQYF. Written as DNA, the CDR3 is TGTGCCAGCAGCCAAGACTGGTCGGATACGCAGTATTTT.

The chain joins TRBV12-5 to TRBJ1-2; the D gene is possibly TRBD1 (6 bases). The CDR3 runs 13 residues. The V gene lost 6 bases and the J gene lost 0 bases, with 8 bases spanning the gap. Germline V gene data show CDR1 as LGHNT and CDR2 as FRNRAP. Here the CDR3 reads CASGRDTNYGYTF. CDR3 nucleotide sequence: TGTGCTAGTGGAAGGGACACTAACTATGGCTACACCTTC.

The rearrangement joins TRBV6-6 to TRBJ2-1; 7 positions agree with TRBD2. Unmatched junction bases numbered 8, after V lost 7 bases and J lost 2 bases. The CDR3 runs to 15 residues. Per germline, CDR1 MNHNY and CDR2 SVGAGI (reference sequence). In DNA, the CDR3 is TGTGCCAGCACCGAAATAGCGGGCACCTACAATGAGCAGTTCTTC. This sequence encodes CASTEIAGTYNEQFF.